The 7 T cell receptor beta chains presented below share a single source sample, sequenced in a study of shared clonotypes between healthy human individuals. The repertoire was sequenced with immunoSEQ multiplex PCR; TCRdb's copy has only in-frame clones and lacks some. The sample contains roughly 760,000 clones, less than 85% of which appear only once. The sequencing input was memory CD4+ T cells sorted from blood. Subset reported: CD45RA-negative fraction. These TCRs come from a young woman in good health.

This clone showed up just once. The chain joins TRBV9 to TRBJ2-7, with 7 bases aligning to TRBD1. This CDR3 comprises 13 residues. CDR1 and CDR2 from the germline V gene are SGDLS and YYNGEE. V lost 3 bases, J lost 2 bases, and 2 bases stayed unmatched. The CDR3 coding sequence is TGTGCCAGCAGCGCGGGACAGACCTACGAGCAGTACTTC. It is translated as CASSAGQTYEQYF.

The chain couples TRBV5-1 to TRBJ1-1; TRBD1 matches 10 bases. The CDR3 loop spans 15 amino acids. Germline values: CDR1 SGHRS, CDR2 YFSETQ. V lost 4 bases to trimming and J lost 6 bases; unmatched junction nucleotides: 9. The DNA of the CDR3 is TGCGCCAGCAGCCTCCCGGGACAGGGGTTCCCTGAAGCTTTCTTT. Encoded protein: CASSLPGQGFPEAFF.

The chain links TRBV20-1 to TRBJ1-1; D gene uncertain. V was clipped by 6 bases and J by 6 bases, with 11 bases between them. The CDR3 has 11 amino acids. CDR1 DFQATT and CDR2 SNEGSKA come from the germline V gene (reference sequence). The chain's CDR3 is CSAPGPAEAFF. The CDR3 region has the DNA TGCAGTGCCCCCGGACCCGCTGAAGCTTTCTTT.

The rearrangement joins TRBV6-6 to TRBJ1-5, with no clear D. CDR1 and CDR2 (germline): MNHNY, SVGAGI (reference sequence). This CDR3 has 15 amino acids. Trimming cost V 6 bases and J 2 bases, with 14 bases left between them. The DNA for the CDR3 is TGTGCCAGCAGCCGGGCCGACGGGCGCAATCAGCCCCAGCATTTT. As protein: CASSRADGRNQPQHF.

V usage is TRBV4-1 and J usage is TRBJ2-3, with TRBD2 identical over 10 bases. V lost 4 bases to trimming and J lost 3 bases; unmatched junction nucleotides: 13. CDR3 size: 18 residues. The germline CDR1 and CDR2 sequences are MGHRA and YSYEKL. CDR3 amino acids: CASSPLLRAGGRTDTQYF. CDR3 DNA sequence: TGCGCCAGCAGCCCACTATTACGAGCGGGAGGGCGAACAGATACGCAGTATTTT.

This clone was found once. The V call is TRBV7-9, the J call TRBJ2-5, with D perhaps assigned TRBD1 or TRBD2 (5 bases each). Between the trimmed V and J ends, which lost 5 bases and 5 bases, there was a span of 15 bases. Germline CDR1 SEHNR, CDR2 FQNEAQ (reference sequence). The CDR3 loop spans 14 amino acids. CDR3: CASSPFGGRETQYF. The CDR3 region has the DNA TGTGCCAGCAGCCCTTTTGGGGGACGGGAGACCCAGTACTTC.

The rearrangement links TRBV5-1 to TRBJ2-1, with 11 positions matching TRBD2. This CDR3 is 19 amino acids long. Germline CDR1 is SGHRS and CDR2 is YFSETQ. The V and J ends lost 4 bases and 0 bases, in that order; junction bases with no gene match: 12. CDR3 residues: CASSLVVLAGGDSYNEQFF. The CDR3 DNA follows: TGCGCCAGCAGCCTTGTCGTCCTAGCGGGGGGCGACTCCTACAATGAGCAGTTCTTC.